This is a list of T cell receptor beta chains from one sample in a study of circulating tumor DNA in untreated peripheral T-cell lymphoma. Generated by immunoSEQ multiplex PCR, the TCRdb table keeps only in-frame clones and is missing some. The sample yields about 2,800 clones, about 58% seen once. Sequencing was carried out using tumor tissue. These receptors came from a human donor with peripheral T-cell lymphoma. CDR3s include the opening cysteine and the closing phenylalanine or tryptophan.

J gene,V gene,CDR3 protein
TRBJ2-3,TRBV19,CASSKGAPGPDTQYF
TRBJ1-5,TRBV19,CASRDRTLGNQPQHF
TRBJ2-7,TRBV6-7,CASSGGDPHYF
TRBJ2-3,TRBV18,CASSGAGGTDTQYF
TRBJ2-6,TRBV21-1,CASSYEGGGANVLTF
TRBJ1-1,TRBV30,CAWSPLTVNTEAFF
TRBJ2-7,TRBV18,CASSPATGGAYEQYF
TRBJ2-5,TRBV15,CATSADRGTETQYF
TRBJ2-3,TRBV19,CASSTRLATDTQYF
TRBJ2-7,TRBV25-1,CASSDPLLEAYEQYF
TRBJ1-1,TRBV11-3,CASSLSVEDREAFF
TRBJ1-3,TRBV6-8,CAISGQAFSGNTIYF
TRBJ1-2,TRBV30,CAWSDRYGYTF
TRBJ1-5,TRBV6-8,CASIQGNNQPQHF
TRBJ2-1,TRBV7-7,CASSLLSGGYNEQFF
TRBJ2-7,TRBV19,CASSTTSGESYEQYF
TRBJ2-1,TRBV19,CASRGGRSSYNEQFF
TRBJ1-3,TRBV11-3,CASSLGPYSGNTIYF
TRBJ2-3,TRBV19,CASSIADTQYF
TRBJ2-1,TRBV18,CASSLHQGAGDEQFF
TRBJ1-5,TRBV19,CASSITRLSLNQPQHF
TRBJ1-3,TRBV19,CASTADSSSGNTIYF
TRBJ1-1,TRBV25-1,CASSELYGGKAFF
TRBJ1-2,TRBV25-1,CASTDLGEGYTF
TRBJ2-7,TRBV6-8,CASSPSTWGEQYF
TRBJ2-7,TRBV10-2,CASSEGQALEQYF
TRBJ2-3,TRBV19,CASSMGVPDTQYF
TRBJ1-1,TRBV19,CASSITRAAFF
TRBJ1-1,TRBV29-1,CSADTGTNTEAFF
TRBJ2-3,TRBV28,CASSGQGVPDTQYF
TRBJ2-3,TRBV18,CASSPDNGVGGDTQYF
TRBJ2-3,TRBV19,CASSIVVTDTQYF
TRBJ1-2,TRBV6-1,CASSEAFAPPKGYTF
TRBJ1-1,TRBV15,CATTPEGGVGTEAFF
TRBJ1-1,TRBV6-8,CASSSTGNTEAFF
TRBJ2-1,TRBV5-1,CASSQQTPSGGLYNEQFF
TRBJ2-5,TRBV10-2,CASSALGSQETQYF
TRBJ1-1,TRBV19,CASSIKAANTEAFF
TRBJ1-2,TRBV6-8,CASSLQGGGNGYTF
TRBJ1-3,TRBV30,CAWSSSVGNTIYF
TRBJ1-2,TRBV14,CASSHRGNYGYTF